Detailed here is one T cell receptor beta chain. Its specificity is unknown. Germline V lookup: CDR1 SGDLS, CDR2 YYNGEE. The CDR3 consists of 15 residues. V lost 3 bases to trimming and J lost 0 bases, with 10 bases between them. These data originate in a study of T cells in Graves' hyperthyroidism and ophthalmopathy. The investigators amplified TCR beta CDR3 regions from RNA transcripts. Primed by the HTBI set, a first-round RT-PCR was run on the TCR CDR3. TCRdb passed the multiplex PCR reads through MiXCR, listing each CDR3 protein once. Among over 500,000 distinct CDR3 sequences, 11% to 15% were seen once, and the ten largest hold 14%. Whole-study findings and limits: Ophthalmopathy and stable hyperthyroidism were separated by a 13 V-J model. Most expanded thyroid clonotypes above 0.001 recurred in blood.

The specimen was blood. The origin of this receptor is a middle-aged woman with Graves' hyperthyroidism. This chain joins TRBV9 and TRBJ1-3; D gene ambiguous. CDR3 sequence (DNA): TGTGCCAGCAGCGCGACTGCTGTCTCTGGAAACACCATATATTTT. Its protein is CASSATAVSGNTIYF.